This passage covers 17 T cell receptor beta chains from one sample sequenced in a study of cytomegalovirus exposure and HLA in healthy donors. The PCR had 60 Vbeta and 13 Jbeta primers. Libraries were prepared by immunoSEQ multiplex PCR; TCRdb keeps only in-frame clonotypes and omits some of them. This table holds some 130,000 clones, over 60% found once. The source material was PBMCs. The receptors were sampled from a human donor in good health.

This rearrangement joins TRBV23-1 to TRBJ2-2; D unresolved. TRBV23-1 is reported as an ORF; its role is uncertain. The V gene lost 3 bases and the J gene lost 13 bases, with 6 bases spanning the gap. The CDR3 has 10 amino acids. The CDR3 spells CASSHTGLFF. CDR3 nucleotides: TGCGCCAGCAGTCACACCGGGCTGTTTTTT.

The chain employs TRBV19 and TRBJ2-6; 7 bases fit TRBD1. Looked up from germline, CDR1 is LNHDA and CDR2 is SQIVND (reference sequence). The CDR3 consists of 15 residues. V trimming: 8 bases; J trimming: 2 bases; junction bases outside the gene matches: 6. The CDR3 spells CASYRGPAGANVLTF. CDR3 in DNA: TGTGCCAGTTACAGGGGTCCCGCTGGGGCCAACGTCCTGACTTTC. Variable domain in full (rest from reference TRBV19 and TRBJ2-6): DGGITQSPKYLFRKEGQNVTLSCEQNLNHDAMYWYRQDPGQGLRLIYYSQIVNDFQKGDIAEGYSVSREKKESFPLTVTSAQKNPTAFYLCASYRGPAGANVLTFGAGSRLTVL.

The V gene is TRBV25-1, the J gene TRBJ2-7; D might be TRBD1 (5 bases). Germline loops: CDR1 MGHDK, CDR2 SYGVNS. CDR3 size: 13 residues. The V end lost 5 bases, the J end lost 3 bases, and 11 bases lay between the germline ends. The CDR3 DNA reads TGTGCCAGCAGTATGGGGCTCCACTACGAGCAGTACTTC. Translation: CASSMGLHYEQYF.

The chain links TRBV4-2 to TRBJ1-2; 8 bases fit TRBD1. The CDR3 length is 16 residues. Germline CDR1 is LGHNA and CDR2 is YNFKEQ. J lost 4 bases, V lost 5 bases, and 12 bases had no gene match. The CDR3 sequence: CASSKAPGTGSYGYTF. DNA for the CDR3: TGTGCCAGCAGCAAAGCCCCTGGGACAGGTAGCTATGGCTACACCTTC.

CDR3 sequence (DNA): TGTGCCAGCAGTTACCCGGGGAGGTATGGCTACACCTTC. Protein sequence: CASSYPGRYGYTF. The chain employs TRBV6-6 and TRBJ1-2; no clear D. Trimming pared 2 bases from V and 5 bases from J, leaving 9 bases between. Looked up from germline, CDR1 is MNHNY and CDR2 is SVGAGI (reference sequence). The CDR3 totals 13 residues.

In its sample, this clone was seen a few times. The chain is built from TRBV9 and TRBJ1-1; D is unclear. The CDR3 is 13 amino acids. The ends were cut back, 0 bases at V and 11 bases at J, with 14 bases in the middle. Germline loops: CDR1 SGDLS, CDR2 YYNGEE. The CDR3 loop reads CASSVEYLGSAFF. Here the CDR3 DNA reads TGTGCCAGCAGCGTAGAATATTTGGGTAGCGCTTTCTTT. The full variable domain, with the rest looked up from reference TRBV9 and TRBJ1-1, is DSGVTQTPKHLITATGQRVTLRCSPRSGDLSVYWYQQSLDQGLQFLIQYYNGEERAKGNILERFSAQQFPDLHSELNLSSLELGDSALYFCASSVEYLGSAFFGQGTRLTVV.

The V call is TRBV6-5, the J call TRBJ1-3, with no clear D. The CDR3 is made up of 16 amino acids. CDR1 is MNHEY, CDR2 SVGAGI, per germline. Trimming took 3 bases from V and 0 from J, leaving 12 bases between them. In nucleotides, the CDR3 is TGTGCCAGCAGTTATAATAACGGGTACTCTGGAAACACCATATATTTT. It is translated as CASSYNNGYSGNTIYF.

The CDR3 region has the DNA TGTGCCAGCAGTGGTCAGGGGACCCTCACTTACGAGCAGTACTTC. Its protein is CASSGQGTLTYEQYF. The J gene is TRBJ2-5, the V gene TRBV6-5; tentative D call: TRBD1 (6 bases). The closer fit of TRBJ2-7 to the DNA end suggests the J call may be wrong. The CDR3 totals 15 residues. Germline V gene lookup returns CDR1 MNHEY and CDR2 SVGAGI.

The rearrangement uses TRBV12-2 and TRBJ1-3; the table's D gene call, TRBD1, was not cross checked with the DNA. TRBV12-2 is a listed pseudogene. The CDR3 is 15 amino acids. The CDR3 reads CASRFVACSGNTIYF. The CDR3 nucleotides read TGTGCAAGTCGCTTCGTGGCTTGCTCTGGAAACACCATATATTTT.

This chain uses TRBV5-8 with TRBJ1-4; D is undetermined. V lost 4 bases and J lost 8, with 24 bases in between. There are 17 residues in the CDR3. Germline V gives CDR1 SGHTS, CDR2 YDEGEE. CDR3 coding DNA: TGTGCCAGCAGCCCTATTCCGGGAGCCCACGCAGAGGAAAAACTGTTTTTT. It yields the protein CASSPIPGAHAEEKLFF.

The chain joins TRBV28 to TRBJ1-5, with 7 bases identical to TRBD1. The V gene's germline CDR1 is MDHEN and CDR2 SYDVKM. V lost 2 bases and J lost 6; bases outside the gene matches: 7. The CDR3 covers 15 residues. The CDR3 loop reads CASSLPDRFTQPQHF. CDR3 bases: TGTGCCAGCAGTTTACCGGACAGGTTCACTCAGCCCCAGCATTTT.

CDR3 in amino acids: CASSLDRVTTEAFF. The CDR3 nucleotides read TGCGCCAGCAGCTTGGACAGGGTAACAACTGAAGCTTTCTTT. This chain connects TRBV5-1 to TRBJ1-1; a possible D gene is TRBD1 (6 bases). Trimming stripped 0 bases from V and 5 bases from J, with 11 bases between. The V gene's germline CDR1 is SGHRS and CDR2 YFSETQ. CDR3 size: 14 residues.

The V call is TRBV28, the J call TRBJ1-1; D is ambiguous. In germline, CDR1 is MDHEN, CDR2 SYDVKM. The CDR3 covers 15 residues. V was pared by 2 bases and J by 0 bases, with 10 bases between. CDR3 DNA: TGTGCCAGCAGTTTAGCGCGGGAAATGAACACTGAAGCTTTCTTT. It translates to CASSLAREMNTEAFF.

The table lists this clone with a few counts. The gene calls are TRBV5-8 and TRBJ1-1, with TRBD1 matching over 7 bases. Germline CDR1 and CDR2: SGHTS and YDEGEE. The CDR3 totals 17 residues. V shed 4 bases, J shed 0 bases, and the junction held 12 bases outside the gene matches. CDR3 sequence (DNA): TGTGCCAGCAGCCTACTCATGACAGGGACGGTGAACACTGAAGCTTTCTTT. Translating gives CASSLLMTGTVNTEAFF.

The V call is TRBV6-6, the J call TRBJ1-5; a possible D gene is TRBD1 (6 bases). The germline CDR1 and CDR2 sequences are MNHNY and SVGAGI (reference sequence). V lost 10 bases to trimming and J lost 1 base, with 14 bases between them. The CDR3 length is 14 residues. The CDR3 protein is CATLDSGSNQPQHF. The CDR3 DNA is TGTGCCACCCTGGACAGTGGGAGCAATCAGCCCCAGCATTTT.

This clone has just a few counts. The chain employs TRBV7-9 and TRBJ2-7; the D gene is possibly TRBD2 (7 bases). Per germline, CDR1 SEHNR and CDR2 FQNEAQ (reference sequence). V dropped 4 bases and J dropped 6 bases, with 16 bases sitting between them. There are 14 residues in the CDR3. CDR3 coding DNA: TGTGCCAGCAGCTCACAGGGAGGGCAGTCCGAGCAGTACTTC. Its translation is CASSSQGGQSEQYF.

This chain links TRBV5-1 with TRBJ2-2, with 9 bases matching TRBD1. CDR3 size: 15 residues. Germline V gene lookup returns CDR1 SGHRS and CDR2 YFSETQ. V shed 4 bases, J shed 4 bases, and the junction held 5 bases outside the gene matches. CDR3 nucleotide sequence: TGCGCCAGCAGCCAGGGACAGGGAGGCACCGGGGAGCTGTTTTTT. Its translation is CASSQGQGGTGELFF.